Included here is one T cell receptor (beta chain) sequence, with context. Its antigen is as yet unknown. This sample was taken from a study of T cell responses to AZD1222 COVID-19 vaccine. Broader study findings: Sampling captured repertoires only after the peak T cell response.

The V segment lost 4 bases and the J segment 2 bases; nucleotides outside the gene matches: 4. Germline assignment: CDR1 SGHTA and CDR2 FQGNSA. The CDR3 loop spans 14 amino acids. The table came from immunoSEQ multiplex PCR; TCRdb's copy has only in-frame clones and leaves some out. The sample records a few hundred thousand clones, approximately 93% being singletons. The starting material was peripheral blood, obtained on day 0 of AZD1222 vaccination. The chain has TRBV7-2 and TRBJ2-7, with 8 bases fitting TRBD2. The receptor was isolated from an adult in good health. CDR3 protein: CASSSTSGPYEQYF. CDR3 nucleotide sequence: TGTGCCAGCAGCTCAACTAGCGGCCCCTACGAGCAGTACTTC.